Following are 23 T cell receptor beta chains from one sample sequenced in a study of T cells in Graves' hyperthyroidism and ophthalmopathy. Template material for amplifying TCR beta CDR3 regions consisted of RNA transcripts. An initial round of RT-PCR targeting the TCR CDR3 relied on the HTBI primer set. One entry per CDR3 protein results from TCRdb running MiXCR on the multiplex PCR reads. Here the sample spans nearly 750,000 distinct CDR3 sequences, 30% to 40% being singletons. Material: blood. These receptors came from a woman in her thirties or forties with Graves' hyperthyroidism.

The chain recombines TRBV7-9 with TRBJ1-1; 11 nucleotides line up with TRBD1. CDR1 is SEHNR, CDR2 FQNEAQ, per germline (reference sequence). The CDR3 runs 15 residues. With 6 bases clipped from V and 10 bases from J, the junction kept 13 bases outside the gene matches. For the CDR3, the DNA is TGTGCCAGCAGTCAATCCGGGACAGGGGGGCTCAGAGCTTTCTTT. Its translation is CASSQSGTGGLRAFF. The variable domain in full, with the rest retrieved from reference TRBV7-9 and TRBJ1-1, is DTGVSQNPRHKITKRGQNVTFRCDPISEHNRLYWYRQTLGQGPEFLTYFQNEAQLEKSRLLSDRFSAERPKGSFSTLEIQRTEQGDSAMYLCASSQSGTGGLRAFFGQGTRLTVV.

The sample holds many counts of this clonotype. The V and J genes are TRBV7-9 and TRBJ1-2; D call uncertain. Germline V CDR1 and CDR2: SEHNR, FQNEAQ (reference sequence). This CDR3 region has 14 residues. V gave up 4 bases and J gave up 4 bases, with 13 bases separating them. The CDR3 reads CASSSTLYSYGYTF. CDR3 nucleotides: TGTGCCAGCAGCTCGACACTGTATAGCTATGGCTACACCTTC.

This clonotype was observed many times. The CDR3: CASSQGWTEAFF. In nucleotides, the CDR3 is TGTGCCAGCAGTCAGGGTTGGACTGAAGCTTTCTTT. The chain uses TRBV12-3 or TRBV12-4 and TRBJ1-1, with D possibly TRBD1 on 5 matching bases. This CDR3 comprises 12 residues. The ends were cut back, 5 bases at V and 5 bases at J, with 9 bases in the middle.

This clonotype was observed a handful of times. The V call is TRBV12-3 or TRBV12-4, the J call TRBJ1-4, with 8 nucleotides matching TRBD1. Trimming cost V 5 bases and J 8 bases; bases outside gene matches: 10. The CDR3 has 15 amino acids. CDR3 sequence: CASSAYRGMNEKLFF. CDR3 nucleotide sequence: TGTGCCAGCAGTGCTTACAGGGGGATGAACGAAAAACTGTTTTTT.

This clonotype showed up many times. DNA for the CDR3: TGTGCCACCAGCATCCTAGCGGGAGATGGTTTGGAGACCCAGTACTTC. Translating gives CATSILAGDGLETQYF. The chain recombines TRBV15 with TRBJ2-5; TRBD2 agrees at 10 bases. Unmatched junction bases numbered 10, after V lost 4 bases and J lost 5 bases. The CDR3 extends over 16 amino acids. CDR1 is LNHNV, CDR2 YYDKDF, per germline (reference sequence).

This sequence joins TRBV6-2 or TRBV6-3 and TRBJ2-2; 8 positions agree with TRBD1. Trimming removed 6 bases from V and 4 bases from J; junction bases left unmatched: 4. The V gene's germline CDR1 is MNHEY and CDR2 SVGEGT. This CDR3 contains 14 residues. CDR3 protein: CASREDRATGELFF. Written as DNA, the CDR3 is TGTGCCAGCAGGGAGGACAGGGCCACCGGGGAGCTGTTTTTT.

The chain recombines TRBV20-1 with TRBJ2-2; D is ambiguous. CDR1 and CDR2 (germline): DFQATT, SNEGSKA (reference sequence). CDR3 length equals 15 residues. CDR3 sequence (DNA): TGCAGCGCCCCCCTTTCCGACCGGGCCACCGGGGAGCTGTTTTTT. Its translation is CSAPLSDRATGELFF.

This clonotype was recorded many times. The CDR3 protein is CASSQQPNTEAFF. CDR3 bases: TGTGCCAGCAGCCAACAGCCGAACACTGAAGCTTTCTTT. This rearrangement joins TRBV14 to TRBJ1-1, with D unresolved. The CDR3 has 13 residues. The V gene lost 2 bases and the J gene lost 1 base, with 5 bases spanning the gap. In germline, CDR1 is SGHDN, CDR2 FVKESK.

This chain connects TRBV12-3 or TRBV12-4 to TRBJ1-2; D remains unclear. V was trimmed by 8 bases and J by 4 bases, leaving 17 bases between them. The CDR3 runs 14 residues. The CDR3 loop is CASCQKAGFYGYTF. CDR3 nucleotide sequence: TGTGCCAGCTGTCAAAAGGCGGGGTTCTATGGCTACACCTTC.

The rearrangement uses TRBV29-1 and TRBJ2-7; D not resolved. Germline lookup yields CDR1 SQVTM and CDR2 ANQGSEA. The CDR3 consists of 12 residues. Written as DNA, the CDR3 is TGCAGTCCGACTTCCTCTTCACTCGAGCAGTACTTC. Amino acid sequence: CSPTSSSLEQYF.

The chain carries TRBV19 and TRBJ1-6; D remains unclear. Germline values: CDR1 LNHDA, CDR2 SQIVND (reference sequence). The germline V and J ends were trimmed by 3 bases and 6 bases, with 15 bases remaining between them. The CDR3 loop spans 16 amino acids. CDR3 coding DNA: TGTGCCAGTAGTATCTCTGCGGACTTGGGTAATTCACCCCTCCACTTT. It specifies CASSISADLGNSPLHF.

This clonotype has just a few counts. The rearrangement links TRBV2 to TRBJ2-3; TRBD2 might be the D (6 bases). V dropped 3 bases and J dropped 0 bases, with 7 bases sitting between them. The CDR3 extends over 14 amino acids. The germline CDR1 and CDR2 sequences are SNHLY and FYNNEI. CDR3 residues: CASSEEGSTDTQYF. For the CDR3, the DNA is TGTGCCAGCAGTGAGGAGGGGAGCACAGATACGCAGTATTTT.

As for this clonotype: With a much larger clone just one base away, this may be a read error. J is TRBJ1-3 and V is TRBV12-3 or TRBV12-4; no clear D gene. The CDR3 has 14 residues. The germline V and J ends were trimmed by 8 bases and 2 bases, with 13 bases remaining between them. The CDR3 loop reads CASLLGLTGNTIYF. The CDR3 DNA reads as TGTGCCAGCCTCCTCGGACTCACTGGAAACACCATATATTTT.

This clonotype was seen more than once but under ten times. This chain links TRBV2 with TRBJ1-5; 9 positions match TRBD1. CDR3 length: 15 residues. Germline V lookup: CDR1 SNHLY, CDR2 FYNNEI. The trim removed 8 bases at V and 4 bases at J, leaving 9 bases unmatched. CDR3 bases: TGTGCCAGCTCACCAGACAGGGGGACTAATCAGCCCCAGCATTTT. It translates to CASSPDRGTNQPQHF.

The chain links TRBV7-2 to TRBJ1-3; 8 bases agree with TRBD1. V was clipped by 3 bases and J by 4 bases; unmatched bases: 14. Germline V gene lookup returns CDR1 SGHTA and CDR2 FQGNSA. This CDR3 is 18 amino acids long. The CDR3 is CASSFGQGGGLGGNTIYF. For the CDR3, the DNA is TGTGCCAGCAGCTTCGGACAGGGAGGTGGTCTAGGGGGAAACACCATATATTTT.

The V call is TRBV4-1, the J call TRBJ2-7; 7 bases agree with TRBD2. The CDR3 spans 15 residues. Germline V CDR1 and CDR2: MGHRA, YSYEKL. V shed 0 bases, J shed 1 base, and the junction held 3 bases outside the gene matches. The CDR3, as DNA: TGCGCCAGCAGCCAAGATCAGGGAGGGTCCTACGAGCAGTACTTC. Translation gives CASSQDQGGSYEQYF.

There are many counts of this clonotype. V usage is TRBV7-9 and J usage is TRBJ1-5; unclear D gene. The CDR3 spans 13 residues. V was trimmed by 3 bases and J by 6 bases, leaving 9 bases between them. The germline CDR1 and CDR2 sequences are SEHNR and FQNEAQ (reference sequence). The CDR3 here is CASSFSGGQPQHF. In DNA form, the CDR3 reads TGTGCCAGCAGCTTCTCCGGTGGTCAGCCCCAGCATTTT.

This clonotype appeared many times. The rearrangement links TRBV2 to TRBJ1-4, with D possibly matching TRBD1 (5 bases). The CDR3 runs 17 residues. CDR1 SNHLY and CDR2 FYNNEI come from the germline V gene. V was pared by 2 bases and J by 3 bases, with 16 bases between. The CDR3 spells CASSEFGSGRPNEKLFF. CDR3 DNA sequence: TGTGCCAGCAGTGAATTTGGGTCGGGGCGGCCTAATGAAAAACTGTTTTTT.

The chain is built from TRBV12-3 or TRBV12-4 and TRBJ1-4; D uncertain. V dropped 3 bases and J dropped 8 bases, with 7 bases sitting between them. This CDR3 has 12 amino acids. CDR3: CASSFASEKLFF. The CDR3 bases are TGTGCCAGCAGTTTCGCATCGGAAAAACTGTTTTTT.

This clonotype came up a few times. The gene calls are TRBV4-1 and TRBJ1-5, with 7 bases identical to TRBD1. Trimming cost V 7 bases and J 6 bases; bases outside gene matches: 15. There are 16 residues in the CDR3. The V gene's germline CDR1 is MGHRA and CDR2 YSYEKL. CDR3 coding DNA: TGCGCCAGCACGATAGGGACAGCGAAAGATAGTCAGCCCCAGCATTTT. This gives the protein CASTIGTAKDSQPQHF.

The J gene is TRBJ2-7, the V gene TRBV12-3 or TRBV12-4, with a weak D call TRBD1 (5 bases). This CDR3 contains 15 residues. Deletions cut 5 bases from V and 8 bases from J, with 22 bases between. The DNA for the CDR3 is TGTGCCAGCAGTCACCAGGGTGGGCATCAGCCCCAGCAGTACTTC. Translating it yields CASSHQGGHQPQQYF.

This clonotype was observed many times. J is TRBJ1-2 and V is TRBV7-8; 7 nucleotides agree with TRBD1. Per germline, CDR1 SGHVS and CDR2 FQNEAQ. V was clipped by 5 bases and J by 5 bases; unmatched bases: 8. CDR3 length: 14 residues. The DNA for the CDR3 is TGTGCCAGCAGCCACATGGGACAGACATATGGCTACACCTTC. Translation: CASSHMGQTYGYTF.

This clonotype was counted ten times or more. The CDR3 nucleotides read TGTGCCAGCAGCCCATCTTGGGAGTCCGAGCAGTACTTC. Amino acids: CASSPSWESEQYF. V gene TRBV6-6 combines with J gene TRBJ2-7, with a possible D match to TRBD2 (5 bases). CDR3 length: 13 amino acids. The germline gives CDR1 MNHNY, CDR2 SVGAGI (reference sequence). With 6 bases removed from V and 6 bases from J, the gap between germline ends came to 15 bases.